This T cell receptor (beta chain) was sequenced for a study of blood T cell repertoires in COVID-19. About the study: The United States, Italy and Spain provided the acute and convalescent COVID-19 samples.

The V end was cut by 6 bases, the J end by 5 bases, with 13 bases between. CDR1 and CDR2 (germline): MDHEN, SYDVKM. CDR3 size: 13 residues. How the authors handled the data: From reference gene primer amplification, estimates of nucleated cell counts were derived. Assay: immunoSEQ multiplex PCR; the TCRdb copy retains only in-frame clones and omits some. Clone size and V and J calls were adopted from that table, with D and trimming inferred from the DNA. This table holds hundreds of thousands of clones, 70% to 90% found once. Across about two dozen US areas, participants ranged in age from 18 to 89 years. Participants' reported clinical history set cohort assignment.

The sequenced material came from PBMCs or T cells enriched from blood (not recorded which). This sequence was found in a woman in her fifties or sixties with acute COVID-19. The chain is built from TRBV28 and TRBJ1-1; D gene uncertain. CDR3 region: CASRVSGRTEAFF. The CDR3 coding sequence is TGTGCCAGCAGGGTGAGTGGTAGAACTGAAGCTTTCTTT. The full variable domain, completed using reference TRBV28 and TRBJ1-1, is DVKVTQSSRYLVKRTGEKVFLECVQDMDHENMFWYRQDPGLGLRLIYFSYDVKMKEKGDIPEGYSVSREKKERFSLILESASTNQTSMYLCASRVSGRTEAFFGQGTRLTVV.